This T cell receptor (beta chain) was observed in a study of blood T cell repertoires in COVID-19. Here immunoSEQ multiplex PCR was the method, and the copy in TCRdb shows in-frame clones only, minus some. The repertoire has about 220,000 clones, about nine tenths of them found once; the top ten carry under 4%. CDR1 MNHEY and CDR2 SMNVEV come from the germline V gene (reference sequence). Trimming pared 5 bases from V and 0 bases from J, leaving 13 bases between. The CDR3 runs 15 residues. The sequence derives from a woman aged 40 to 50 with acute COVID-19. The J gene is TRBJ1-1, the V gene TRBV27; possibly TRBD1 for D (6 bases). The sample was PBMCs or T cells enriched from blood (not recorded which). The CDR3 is CASSPYREMNTEAFF. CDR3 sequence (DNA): TGTGCCAGCAGTCCATACAGGGAAATGAACACTGAAGCTTTCTTT.